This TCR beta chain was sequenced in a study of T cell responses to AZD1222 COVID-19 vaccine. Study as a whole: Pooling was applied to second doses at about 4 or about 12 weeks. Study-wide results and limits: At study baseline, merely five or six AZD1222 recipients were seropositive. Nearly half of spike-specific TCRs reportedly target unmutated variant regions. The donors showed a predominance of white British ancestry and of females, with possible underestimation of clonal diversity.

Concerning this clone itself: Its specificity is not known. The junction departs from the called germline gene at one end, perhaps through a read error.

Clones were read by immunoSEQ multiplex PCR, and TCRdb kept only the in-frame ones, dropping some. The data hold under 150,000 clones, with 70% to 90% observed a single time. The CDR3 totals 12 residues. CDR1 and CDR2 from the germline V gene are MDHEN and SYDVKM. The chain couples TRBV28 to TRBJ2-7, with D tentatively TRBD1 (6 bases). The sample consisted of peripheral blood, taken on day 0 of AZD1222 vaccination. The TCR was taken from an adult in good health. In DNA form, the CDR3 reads TGTGCCAGCGCGACAGGACCTCTCCCCTCACGTTTC. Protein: CASATGPLPSRF.